This T cell receptor beta chain was documented in a study of blood T cells in healthy people across ages. Every donor contributed roughly 10 milliliters of peripheral blood by blood draw. This CDR3 is built from 17 residues. Trimming pared 6 bases from V and 7 bases from J, leaving 28 bases between. The germline V gene has CDR1 MNHEY and CDR2 SVGEGT. About this clonotype itself: As yet, its antigen is unknown.

Whole-study results and caveats: Not knowing donor CMV status may have confounded expanded clonotype changes.

Alongside a J-beta primer mix, a sample-barcoded 5' primer served in a second PCR lasting about 7 to 11 cycles. TCRdb re-derived calls from the 5' RACE reads in MiXCR, one entry per CDR3 protein. The table shows roughly 1,500,000 distinct CDR3 sequences, with approximately 40% occurring only once. This TCR came from a woman aged 18-29 years in good health. Sequenced input: blood. This chain uses TRBV6-2 or TRBV6-3 with TRBJ2-7; D is unclear. CDR3 residues: CASSPQGSPFAYNEQYF. Here the CDR3 DNA reads TGTGCCAGCAGCCCCCAAGGTTCTCCCTTCGCCTACAATGAGCAGTACTTC.